Listed here is a single TCR beta chain. Other DNA sequences of this sample code for an identical CDR3. This entry belongs to a study of blood T cell repertoires in COVID-19. TCRdb's table, derived via immunoSEQ multiplex PCR, lists solely in-frame clones and lacks some. The table includes some 150,000 clones, 76% detected once. The ends lost 5 bases at V and 4 bases at J; junction bases unmatched: 2. This CDR3 spans 13 amino acids. The V gene's germline CDR1 is LNHDA and CDR2 SQIVND (reference sequence). The sequence derives from a woman aged 80 or over with active or convalescent COVID-19. Material: peripheral blood. The rearrangement uses TRBV19 and TRBJ1-5; 7 bases fit TRBD1. CDR3 residues: CASSSRGNQPQHF. For the CDR3, the DNA is TGTGCCAGTAGTTCCAGGGGGAATCAGCCCCAGCATTTT.